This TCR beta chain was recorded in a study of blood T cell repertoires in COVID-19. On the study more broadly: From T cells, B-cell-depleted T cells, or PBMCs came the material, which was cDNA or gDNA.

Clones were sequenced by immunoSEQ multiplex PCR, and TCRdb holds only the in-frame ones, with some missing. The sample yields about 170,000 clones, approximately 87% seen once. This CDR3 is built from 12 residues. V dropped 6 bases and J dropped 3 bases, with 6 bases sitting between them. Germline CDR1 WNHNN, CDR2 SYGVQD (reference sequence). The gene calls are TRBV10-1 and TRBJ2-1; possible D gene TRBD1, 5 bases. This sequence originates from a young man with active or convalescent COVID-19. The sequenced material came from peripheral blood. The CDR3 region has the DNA TGCGCCAGCAGAGACAGCTACAATGAGCAGTTCTTC. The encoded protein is CASRDSYNEQFF.